The 26 T cell receptor beta chains below come from one sample, sequenced in a study of post-analysis software for immune sequencing data (dated by TCRdb to between 2014 and 2016). Results and caveats for the whole study, not just this receptor: Patients showed significantly higher frequencies than controls for roughly 5 TRBV segments, among them TRBV5-6, TRBV5-1 and TRBV20-1.

Library preparation was by PCR. Sequencing instrument: Illumina HiSeq 2500. To reduce PCR and sequencing biases, unique molecular identifiers were incorporated into the TCR beta cDNA libraries. TCRdb passed the public sequencing reads through fastp at Q25 and MiXCR, retaining productive beta sequences. Rows matching on CDR3 protein sequence are summarized as one entry with the most common DNA and genes. This sample comprises approximately 660,000 distinct CDR3 sequences, approximately 59% of them detected only once. In total, the top ten clones hold 10% to 12% of the sample. Antigens of these TCRs are unknown. Specimen: blood. The receptors shown here come from a girl aged 2-10 years with multiple sclerosis.

A few counts support this clonotype. The genes are TRBV20-1 and TRBJ2-1; TRBD2 matches at 11 bases. Germline CDR1 reads DFQATT; CDR2 reads SNEGSKA (reference sequence). This CDR3 is built from 14 residues. Trimming cost V 5 bases and J 8 bases; bases outside gene matches: 8. The CDR3 nucleotides read TGCAGTGCTGTTAGCGGGAGGGCCTTTGATGAGCAGTTCTTC. It is translated as CSAVSGRAFDEQFF.

This clonotype was counted only a few times. The chain recombines TRBV10-1 with TRBJ2-5; the D is unclear. This CDR3 spans 14 amino acids. The germline V and J ends were trimmed by 3 bases and 4 bases, with 12 bases remaining between them. Germline assignment: CDR1 WNHNN and CDR2 SYGVQD (reference sequence). The CDR3 bases are TGCGCCAGCAGTGAATCCCCGGGTGCAGAGACCCAGTACTTC. As protein: CASSESPGAETQYF.

The chain links TRBV12-3 or TRBV12-4 to TRBJ2-1; D is possibly TRBD1 or TRBD2 (5 bases each). V shed 3 bases and J shed 7 bases, with 10 bases lying between them. This CDR3 spans 13 amino acids. CDR3 nucleotides: TGTGCCAGCAGTTTTGACGGGGCGAATGAGCAGTTCTTC. It specifies CASSFDGANEQFF.

The chain has TRBV3-1 and TRBJ1-2; D perhaps matches TRBD1 (5 bases). Between the trimmed V and J ends, which lost 4 bases and 6 bases, there was a span of 15 bases. The germline CDR1 and CDR2 sequences are LGHDT and YNNKEL (reference sequence). The CDR3 sequence is 14 residues long. The CDR3 spells CASSRGVADHGYTF. Here the CDR3 DNA reads TGTGCCAGCAGCCGAGGGGTCGCAGACCATGGCTACACCTTC.

This clonotype was seen more than once but under ten times. CDR3 bases: TGCAGCGTCGCCACAGAGATGAGCTCCTACGAGCAGTACTTC. It is translated as CSVATEMSSYEQYF. The chain recombines TRBV29-1 with TRBJ2-7; no definite D call. This CDR3 is built from 14 residues. The germline CDR1 and CDR2 sequences are SQVTM and ANQGSEA. Deletions cut 6 bases from V and 0 bases from J, with 15 bases between.

V usage is TRBV6-6 and J usage is TRBJ2-5; TRBD1 matches 10 bases. The J call is doubtful: the DNA matches TRBJ2-7 better. Germline assignment: CDR1 MNHNY and CDR2 SVGAGI (reference sequence). This CDR3 contains 15 residues. As DNA, the CDR3 is TGTGCCAGCAGTTTACGGGGACAGGGGACCTACGAGCAGTACTTC. Amino acids: CASSLRGQGTYEQYF.

This clonotype was detected only a few times. The chain uses TRBV6-2 or TRBV6-3 and TRBJ2-3; 11 bases are a match to TRBD2. The V and J ends lost 2 bases and 3 bases, in that order; junction bases with no gene match: 4. This CDR3 comprises 16 residues. Germline-derived CDR1 and CDR2 are MNHEY and SVGEGT. CDR3 in DNA: TGTGCCAGCAGTTACGGCGGGACTAGCGGAACAGATACGCAGTATTTT. Translation: CASSYGGTSGTDTQYF.

This rearrangement joins TRBV6-2 or TRBV6-3 to TRBJ2-5, with D perhaps TRBD1 (5 bases). Germline CDR1 MNHEY, CDR2 SVGEGT. This CDR3 spans 12 amino acids. V was clipped by 6 bases and J by 4 bases, with 9 bases between them. CDR3 residues: CASRDSSETQYF. The CDR3 coding sequence is TGTGCCAGCAGAGACAGTTCAGAGACCCAGTACTTC.

The rearrangement joins TRBV27 to TRBJ1-2, with 7 bases identical to TRBD1. The J segment lost 4 bases and the V segment lost 5 bases, leaving 7 bases of the junction unmatched. Per germline, CDR1 MNHEY and CDR2 SMNVEV (reference sequence). The CDR3 contains 14 residues. This chain's CDR3 is CASSGGDSPYGYTF. CDR3 sequence (DNA): TGTGCCAGCAGTGGAGGGGACAGCCCCTATGGCTACACCTTC.

A few counts support this clonotype. The rearrangement links TRBV6-5 to TRBJ2-3; 8 nucleotides agree with TRBD1. V was pared by 7 bases and J by 4 bases, with 10 bases of the junction left unmatched. The CDR3 has 15 residues. CDR1 and CDR2 from the germline V gene are MNHEY and SVGAGI. The CDR3 sequence is CASKAGGDGSDTQYF. In DNA form, the CDR3 reads TGTGCCAGCAAAGCAGGGGGCGACGGATCAGATACGCAGTATTTT.

This clonotype has a single count. The rearrangement links TRBV29-1 to TRBJ2-5, with 7 bases that match TRBD2. The ends lost 7 bases at V and 3 bases at J; junction bases unmatched: 5. Per the germline V gene, CDR1 is SQVTM and CDR2 is ANQGSEA. This CDR3 contains 12 residues. The CDR3 loop reads CSGVGGEETQYF. The DNA of the CDR3 is TGCAGCGGCGTGGGGGGGGAAGAGACCCAGTACTTC.

The chain combines TRBV7-2 with TRBJ2-4; 12 bases fit TRBD2. With the DNA end fitting TRBJ2-7 better, the J assignment may be wrong. This CDR3 region has 13 residues. Germline CDR1 reads SGHTA; CDR2 reads FQGNSA. In DNA, the CDR3 is TGTGCCAGTCGACTAGCGGGAGAATACGAGCAGTACTTC. Protein sequence: CASRLAGEYEQYF.

The chain combines TRBV4-1 with TRBJ2-5, with TRBD1 matching over 9 bases. CDR1 MGHRA and CDR2 YSYEKL come from the germline V gene. The CDR3 sequence is 16 residues long. The J segment lost 11 bases and the V segment lost 4 bases, leaving 17 bases of the junction unmatched. The CDR3, as DNA: TGCGCCAGCAGCCCACCTCAGGGACAGGGATCTGATGAGCAGTACTTC. Amino acids: CASSPPQGQGSDEQYF.

The genes are TRBV20-1 and TRBJ2-7; D unresolved. The CDR3 loop spans 13 amino acids. V was cut by 6 bases and J by 2 bases, with 14 bases left in between. In germline, CDR1 is DFQATT, CDR2 SNEGSKA (reference sequence). In DNA, the CDR3 is TGCAGTGCGAGGTCCAGATCTCCCTACGAGCAGTACTTC. It yields the protein CSARSRSPYEQYF.

To note about this clonotype: An end of the junction differs from the germline gene, which may be a read error. This chain uses TRBV6-5 with TRBJ2-5; 16 nucleotides agree with TRBD2. The CDR3 contains 19 residues. Germline values: CDR1 MNHEY, CDR2 SVGAGI. CDR3 region: CAGSFETGLAGGPLETQYF. In nucleotides, the CDR3 is TGTGCCGGCAGTTTCGAAACGGGACTAGCGGGAGGGCCGCTAGAGACCCAGTACTTC.

This clonotype was observed a handful of times. V gene TRBV20-1 combines with J gene TRBJ1-6, with TRBD1 matching over 10 bases. Germline trimming cut 6 bases from V and 8 bases from J; bases unmatched to any gene: 4. This CDR3 spans 13 amino acids. CDR1 and CDR2 from the germline V gene are DFQATT and SNEGSKA (reference sequence). CDR3 amino acids: CSATGTGDSPLHF. DNA of the CDR3: TGCAGTGCCACCGGGACAGGGGATTCACCCCTCCACTTT.

This chain connects TRBV20-1 to TRBJ2-1; D might be TRBD1 or TRBD2, each matching 6 bases. The CDR3 consists of 14 residues. Germline V gives CDR1 DFQATT, CDR2 SNEGSKA (reference sequence). The V gene lost 7 bases and the J gene lost 8 bases, with 21 bases spanning the gap. The CDR3 here is CSVPRGGSGDEQFF. In nucleotides, the CDR3 is TGCAGTGTTCCCAGAGGGGGGAGCGGAGATGAGCAGTTCTTC.

The CDR3 is CASSLYGTGVAEAFF. CDR3 DNA sequence: TGTGCCAGCAGCTTATACGGGACAGGGGTAGCTGAAGCTTTCTTT. The gene calls are TRBV5-5 and TRBJ1-1, with 10 bases matching TRBD1. Germline-derived CDR1 and CDR2 are SGHKS and YYEKEE (reference sequence). This CDR3 spans 15 amino acids. With V trimmed by 2 bases and J by 6 bases, 7 bases remained unmatched.

The V and J genes are TRBV3-1 and TRBJ1-2, with 9 bases lining up with TRBD1. Germline trimming cut 3 bases from V and 7 bases from J; bases unmatched to any gene: 0. From germline, CDR1 is LGHDT and CDR2 YNNKEL (reference sequence). There are 12 residues in the CDR3. The CDR3 nucleotides read TGTGCCAGCAGCCAGGACAGGGGTGGCTACACCTTC. Protein: CASSQDRGGYTF.

This chain links TRBV29-1 with TRBJ1-1; D is unresolved. CDR3 length: 13 residues. Germline values: CDR1 SQVTM, CDR2 ANQGSEA. V was clipped by 1 base and J by 1 base, with 7 bases between them. The CDR3 spells CSVEGGSNTEAFF. The CDR3 DNA reads as TGCAGCGTTGAAGGTGGCTCGAACACTGAAGCTTTCTTT. Filled out from reference TRBV29-1 and TRBJ1-1, the complete variable domain reads SAVISQKPSRDICQRGTSLTIQCQVDSQVTMMFWYRQQPGQSLTLIATANQGSEATYESGFVIDKFPISRPNLTFSTLTVSNMSPEDSSIYLCSVEGGSNTEAFFGQGTRLTVV.

CDR3 in amino acids: CASTATRAFTDTQYF. As DNA, the CDR3 is TGCGCCAGCACCGCGACTAGGGCATTCACAGATACGCAGTATTTT. The rearrangement uses TRBV5-1 and TRBJ2-3; D may be TRBD2 (6 bases). Trimming shortened V by 6 bases and J by 2 bases, and 16 bases separated the two germline ends. This CDR3 is 15 amino acids long. Germline CDR1 reads SGHRS; CDR2 reads YFSETQ.

The table lists this clonotype with a count of one. The germline gene is not matched at one end of the junction; a read error may be the cause. The chain couples TRBV29-1 to TRBJ2-1; TRBD2 might be the D (5 bases). Germline CDR1 and CDR2: SQVTM and ANQGSEA. CDR3 length: 11 amino acids. The CDR3 region is CSIDSAAEQFF. CDR3 in DNA: TGCAGCATTGATTCAGCGGCTGAGCAGTTCTTC.

The sample holds a few counts of this clonotype. The gene calls are TRBV7-2 and TRBJ2-1; maybe TRBD1 (6 bases). CDR3 size: 14 residues. V shed 1 base and J shed 6 bases, with 10 bases lying between them. Germline CDR1 is SGHTA and CDR2 is FQGNSA. The CDR3 region is CASSLGLGGNEQFF. The CDR3 DNA is TGTGCCAGCAGCTTAGGGCTAGGGGGCAATGAGCAGTTCTTC.

This clonotype has just a few counts. The V call is TRBV5-4, the J call TRBJ2-3; 9 bases align to TRBD2. The CDR3 spans 15 residues. Germline CDR1 and CDR2: SGHNT and YYREEE (reference sequence). V shed 4 bases, J shed 4 bases, and the junction held 7 bases outside the gene matches. The DNA of the CDR3 is TGTGCCAGCAGCAGGCGGGAGGGCGGCGCAGATACGCAGTATTTT. Its protein is CASSRREGGADTQYF.

The chain joins TRBV19 to TRBJ1-6; a weak D match, TRBD1 (6 bases). This CDR3 is built from 16 residues. V lost 7 bases and J 0 bases, leaving 13 bases between the germline ends. CDR1 and CDR2 from the germline V gene are LNHDA and SQIVND (reference sequence). The CDR3 DNA follows: TGTGCCAGTAAGTCTACAGGGAGCTCCTATAATTCACCCCTCCACTTT. The encoded protein is CASKSTGSSYNSPLHF.

The chain recombines TRBV20-1 with TRBJ2-1; possibly TRBD2 for D (6 bases). The ends were cut back, 6 bases at V and 5 bases at J, with 17 bases in the middle. The CDR3 extends over 14 amino acids. Germline V lookup: CDR1 DFQATT, CDR2 SNEGSKA (reference sequence). The CDR3: CSAPGTAWDNEQFF. In DNA form, the CDR3 reads TGCAGTGCCCCGGGGACTGCCTGGGACAATGAGCAGTTCTTC.